This TCR beta chain was recovered during a study of T cells in Graves' hyperthyroidism and ophthalmopathy. Overall study results and limits: The model predicted ophthalmopathy a median around six months before onset. Separating ophthalmopathy from stable hyperthyroidism was achieved by a 13 V-J model. Blood also carried most thyroid clonotypes expanded above 0.001.

Exclusions: uncontrolled infection, other autoimmune disease, pregnancy, lactation. This clonotype was observed many times. The antigen remains undetermined. Regions amplified from RNA transcripts were the TCR beta CDR3 regions. HTBI primers were used for first-round RT-PCR of the TCR CDR3. TCRdb used MiXCR to reprocess the multiplex PCR reads, holding one entry per CDR3 protein. The table records some 580,000 distinct CDR3 sequences, around 16% of them present only once. Germline V gene data show CDR1 as KGHSH and CDR2 as LQKENI. The CDR3 covers 14 residues. The V gene lost 10 bases and the J gene lost 0 bases, with 16 bases spanning the gap.

The sample taken for sequencing was blood. The sequence came from a woman in her forties with Graves' ophthalmopathy. The gene calls are TRBV18 and TRBJ2-7; D is perhaps TRBD2 (6 bases). Written as DNA, the CDR3 is TGTGCCACCCGACGAGCGGGTAGCTCCTACGAGCAGTACTTC. This translates into CATRRAGSSYEQYF.